This T cell receptor beta chain was recovered during a study of regulatory T cells in long-lasting Graves disease. Study outcomes and limitations: Persistent cases favored TRBV28, TRBJ1-2 and TRBJ2-5.

CDR3 length: 16 residues. Germline V gene data show CDR1 as MGHRA and CDR2 as YSYEKL. V was clipped by 3 bases and J by 4 bases; unmatched bases: 9. Assembly of TCR beta libraries relied on iRepertoire HTBI primers together with Arm-PCR of CDR3 regions. Via MiXCR, TCRdb re-called the multiplex PCR reads, giving one row per CDR3 protein. The sample lists under 450,000 distinct CDR3 sequences, about 11% occurring once. Concerning this clonotype itself: As yet, its antigen is unknown.

Documented time point: newly diagnosed GD, antithyroid drugs for less than 3 months. RNA isolated from PBMCs was used to make the TCR library. The sample was also linked to a second study, of T cells in Graves' hyperthyroidism and ophthalmopathy. Per that study: HTBI primers were the set used in a first-round RT-PCR of the TCR CDR3. Most clonotypes expanded in thyroid above 0.001 were likewise present in blood. Model-based prediction identified ophthalmopathy a median about 6 months prior to its onset.

The receptor was derived from a woman aged 18 to 35 with Graves disease. J is TRBJ2-5 and V is TRBV4-1; 9 nucleotides align to TRBD2. Sequencing was performed on peripheral blood mononuclear cells (PBMCs), taken at new diagnosis, from a patient treated with antithyroid drugs. CDR3 in amino acids: CASSQAGGLLVETQYF. CDR3 nucleotides: TGCGCCAGCAGCCAGGCGGGAGGGCTATTAGTAGAGACCCAGTACTTC.